This T cell receptor beta chain appears in the sequencing data of a study of Ad26.COV2.S vaccination and SARS-CoV-2 variants. Whole-study context: Donor had been placed in the Ad26.COV2.S arm of the COV1001 trial. Dosing was one shot or two shots 56 days apart. Study conclusions and caveats: The TCR breadth and depth analyses may have understated or missed part of the total T cell responses.

In regard to this clone: Its specificity is not known.

Documented treatment: 15 to 20 received Ad26.COV2.S at low or high dose, single or two shots; several received placebo; per-sample allocation not given. Specimens were obtained on day 63 following the first vaccine or placebo injection. Recruitment in Boston yielded a donor of adult age, 18-55 years. Trimming removed 1 base at V and 4 bases at J, with 16 bases between. In germline, CDR1 is LGHDT, CDR2 YNNKEL (reference sequence). The CDR3 has 16 residues. Only in-frame clones appear in the TCRdb table, and some are missing; sequencing was by immunoSEQ multiplex PCR. The profile shows more than 250,000 clones, approximately 89% of them singletons.

The sequence came from a person between 18 and 65 years old who received the Ad26.COV2.S COVID-19 vaccine or a placebo. The chain employs TRBV3-1 (or the pseudogene TRBV3-2) and TRBJ2-5; TRBD1 is a possible D gene (6 bases). The starting material was peripheral blood, obtained in a trial of Ad26.COV2.S vaccine versus placebo. In DNA, the CDR3 is TGTGCCAGCAGCCAAGGAGGTAGCCAAGGGGGAGAGACCCAGTACTTC. This translates into CASSQGGSQGGETQYF.